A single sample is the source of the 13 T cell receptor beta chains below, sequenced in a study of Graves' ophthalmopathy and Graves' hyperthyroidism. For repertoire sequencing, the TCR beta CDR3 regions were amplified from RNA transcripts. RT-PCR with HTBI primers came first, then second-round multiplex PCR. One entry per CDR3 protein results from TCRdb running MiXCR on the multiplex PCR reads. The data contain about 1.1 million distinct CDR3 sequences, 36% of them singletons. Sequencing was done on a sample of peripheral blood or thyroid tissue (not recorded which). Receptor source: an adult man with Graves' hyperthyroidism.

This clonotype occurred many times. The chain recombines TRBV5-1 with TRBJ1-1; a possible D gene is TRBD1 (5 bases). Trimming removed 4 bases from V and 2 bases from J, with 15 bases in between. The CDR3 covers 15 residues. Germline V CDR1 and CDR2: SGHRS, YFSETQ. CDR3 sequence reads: CASSPAWGENTEAFF. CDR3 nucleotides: TGCGCCAGCAGCCCCGCTTGGGGGGAAAACACTGAAGCTTTCTTT.

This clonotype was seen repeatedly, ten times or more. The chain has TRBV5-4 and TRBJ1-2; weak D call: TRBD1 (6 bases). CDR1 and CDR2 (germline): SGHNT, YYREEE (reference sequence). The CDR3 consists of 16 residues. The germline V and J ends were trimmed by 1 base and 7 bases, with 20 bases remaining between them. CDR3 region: CASSLPYRDRSGGYTF. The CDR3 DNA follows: TGTGCCAGCAGCTTGCCCTACAGGGATAGATCCGGTGGCTACACCTTC.

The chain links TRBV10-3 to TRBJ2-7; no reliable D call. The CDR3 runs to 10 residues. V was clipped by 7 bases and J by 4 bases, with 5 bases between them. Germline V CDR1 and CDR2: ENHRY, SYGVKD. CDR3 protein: CAIKGYEQYF. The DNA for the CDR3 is TGTGCCATCAAAGGGTACGAGCAGTACTTC.

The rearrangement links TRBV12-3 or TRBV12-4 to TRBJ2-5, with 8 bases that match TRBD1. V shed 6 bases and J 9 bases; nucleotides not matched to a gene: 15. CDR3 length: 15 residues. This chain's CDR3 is CASSKVTGEHQPQYF. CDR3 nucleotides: TGTGCCAGCAGCAAAGTGACAGGGGAGCATCAGCCCCAGTACTTC.

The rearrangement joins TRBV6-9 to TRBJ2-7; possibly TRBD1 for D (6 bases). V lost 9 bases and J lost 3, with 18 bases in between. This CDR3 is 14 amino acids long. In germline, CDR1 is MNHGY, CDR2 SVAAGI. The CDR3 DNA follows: TGTGCCAGAATAACCCACAGGGACGACTACGAGCAGTACTTC. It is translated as CARITHRDDYEQYF.

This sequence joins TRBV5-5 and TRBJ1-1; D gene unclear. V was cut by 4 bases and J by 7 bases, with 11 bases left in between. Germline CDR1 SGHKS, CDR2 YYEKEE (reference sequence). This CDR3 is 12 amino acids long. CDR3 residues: CASSPSMNEAFF. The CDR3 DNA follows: TGTGCCAGCAGCCCCTCCATGAATGAAGCTTTCTTT. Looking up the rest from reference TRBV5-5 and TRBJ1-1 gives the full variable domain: DAGVTQSPTHLIKTRGQQVTLRCSPISGHKSVSWYQQVLGQGPQFIFQYYEKEERGRGNFPDRFSARQFPNYSSELNVNALLLGDSALYLCASSPSMNEAFFGQGTRLTVV.

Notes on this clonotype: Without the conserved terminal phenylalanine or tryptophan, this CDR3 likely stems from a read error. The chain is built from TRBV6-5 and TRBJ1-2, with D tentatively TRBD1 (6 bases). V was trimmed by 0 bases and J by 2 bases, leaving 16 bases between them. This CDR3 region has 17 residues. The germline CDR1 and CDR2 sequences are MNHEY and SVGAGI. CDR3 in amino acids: CASSYSNVQGLNYGYTL. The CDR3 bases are TGTGCCAGCAGTTACTCGAACGTCCAGGGGTTGAACTATGGCTACACCCTC.

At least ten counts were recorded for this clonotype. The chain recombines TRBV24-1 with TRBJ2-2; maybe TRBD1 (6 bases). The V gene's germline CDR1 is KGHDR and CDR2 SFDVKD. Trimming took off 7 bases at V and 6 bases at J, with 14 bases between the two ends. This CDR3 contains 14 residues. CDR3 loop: CATSRAGASGELFF. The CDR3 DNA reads TGTGCCACCAGCCGTGCAGGGGCGTCCGGGGAGCTGTTTTTT.

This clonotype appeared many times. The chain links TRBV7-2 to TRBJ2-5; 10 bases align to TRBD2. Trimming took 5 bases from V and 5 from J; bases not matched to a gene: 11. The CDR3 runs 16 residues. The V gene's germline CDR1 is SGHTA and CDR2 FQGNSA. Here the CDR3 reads CASSQTIAGGGETQYF. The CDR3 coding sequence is TGTGCCAGCAGCCAAACAATAGCGGGGGGAGGGGAGACCCAGTACTTC.

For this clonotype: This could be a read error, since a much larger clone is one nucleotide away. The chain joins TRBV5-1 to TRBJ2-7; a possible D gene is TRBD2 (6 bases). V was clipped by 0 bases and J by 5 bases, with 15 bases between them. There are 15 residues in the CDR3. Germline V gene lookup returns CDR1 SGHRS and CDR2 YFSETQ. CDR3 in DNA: TGCGCCAGCAGCTTGGCCGAAACTAGCAGCGACGAGCAGTACTTC. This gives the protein CASSLAETSSDEQYF.

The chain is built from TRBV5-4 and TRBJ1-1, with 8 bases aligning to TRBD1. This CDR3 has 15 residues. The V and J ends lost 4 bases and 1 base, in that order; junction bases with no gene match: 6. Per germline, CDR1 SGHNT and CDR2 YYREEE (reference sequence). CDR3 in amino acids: CASSPLGQANTEAFF. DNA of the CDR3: TGTGCCAGCAGCCCCCTGGGACAGGCGAACACTGAAGCTTTCTTT.

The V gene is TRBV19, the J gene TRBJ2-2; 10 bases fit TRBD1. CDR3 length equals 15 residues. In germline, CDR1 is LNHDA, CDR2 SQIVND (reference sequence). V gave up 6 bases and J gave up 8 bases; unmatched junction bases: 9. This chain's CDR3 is CASSRTGGKPGELFF. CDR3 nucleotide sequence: TGTGCCAGTAGCCGGACAGGGGGAAAACCGGGGGAGCTGTTTTTT.

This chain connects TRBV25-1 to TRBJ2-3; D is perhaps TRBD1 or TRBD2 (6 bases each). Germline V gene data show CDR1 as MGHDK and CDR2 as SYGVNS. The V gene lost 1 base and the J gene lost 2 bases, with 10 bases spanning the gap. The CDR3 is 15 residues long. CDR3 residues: CASSEWRGNTDTQYF. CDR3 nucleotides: TGTGCCAGCAGTGAATGGAGGGGGAACACAGATACGCAGTATTTT. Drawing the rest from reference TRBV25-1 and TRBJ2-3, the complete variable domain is EADIYQTPRYLVIGTGKKITLECSQTMGHDKMYWYQQDPGMELHLIHYSYGVNSTEKGDLSSESTVSRIRTEHFPLTLESARPSHTSQYLCASSEWRGNTDTQYFGPGTRLTVL.